This record concerns one T cell receptor beta chain sequence. The sample is drawn from a study of blood T cells in healthy people across ages. The CDR3 length is 17 residues. Trimming took 4 bases from V and 3 from J, leaving 22 bases between them. CDR1 is SGHRS, CDR2 YFSETQ, per germline. The authors ran a second PCR of roughly 6 to 12 cycles using a sample-barcoded 5' primer and a J-beta primer mix. Each CDR3 protein gets one entry after TCRdb re-called the 5' RACE reads with MiXCR. This table has roughly 1.7 million distinct CDR3 sequences, about 32% appearing once. V and J are TRBV5-1 and TRBJ1-1; possible D gene TRBD1, 5 bases. Source material: blood. The receptor's source is a woman between 25 and 40 years old in good health. CDR3 coding DNA: TGCGCCAGCAGCGTAGGACGGACATGGGGGACGGACACTGAAGCTTTCTTT. It specifies CASSVGRTWGTDTEAFF. Full variable domain (outside the CDR3, taken from reference TRBV5-1 and TRBJ1-1): KAGVTQTPRYLIKTRGQQVTLSCSPISGHRSVSWYQQTPGQGLQFLFEYFSETQRNKGNFPGRFSGRQFSNSRSEMNVSTLELGDSALYLCASSVGRTWGTDTEAFFGQGTRLTVV.